Listed below are T cell receptor beta chains from one sample, sequenced in a study of OX40 agonist ivuxolimab in advanced cancers. The method was immunoSEQ multiplex PCR; TCRdb's version includes in-frame clones alone and lacks a portion of them. Among 77,000 or so clones listed, 85% to 90% were seen once. Sequencing was performed on CD4+ or CD8+ T cells sorted from blood, taken in a trial of the OX40 agonist ivuxolimab. Receptor source: an adult with an advanced solid tumor such as melanoma, head and neck, liver or kidney cancer. Each CDR3 is given without its conserved first and last residue.

>TRBV30|TRBJ1-5
AWSGDSTNQPQH
>TRBV5-1|TRBJ1-6
ASSIGTDYNSPLH
>TRBV7-2|TRBJ1-2
ASSPVAVNYGYT
>TRBV2|TRBJ2-2
ASRRSENTGELF
>TRBV27|TRBJ1-2
ATSTLGYGYT
>TRBV27|TRBJ2-3
ASTLTGADTQY
>TRBV9|TRBJ1-2
ASSYNSNYGYT
>TRBV29-1|TRBJ2-1
SVEGTPAYNEQF
>TRBV11-2|TRBJ2-5
ASSFLGQGETQY
>TRBV11-2|TRBJ2-5
ASSPIGGPGWETQY
>TRBV5-1|TRBJ2-3
ASSGDRGYGDTQY
>TRBV30|TRBJ2-7
AWSPPPRLAVTYEQY
>TRBV19|TRBJ1-2
ASRDPLGGNYGYT
>TRBV2|TRBJ1-1
ASSEEGYGSRF
>TRBV6-4|TRBJ1-1
ASSLTGNTEAF
>TRBV2|TRBJ2-5
ASVKGHQETQY
>TRBV5-4|TRBJ1-2
ASSPTGVGGYT
>TRBV30|TRBJ2-2
AWRRGVAGELF
>TRBV30|TRBJ1-1
AWSGKGTLNTEAF
>TRBV11-2|TRBJ2-5
ASSLDGWGETQY
>TRBV7-2|TRBJ1-4
ASSRTYTNEKLF
>TRBV6-6|TRBJ1-2
ASRQGKGYT
>TRBV18|TRBJ2-5
ASSSGPRVETQY
>TRBV10-2|TRBJ2-5
ASSERSYETQY
>TRBV15|TRBJ2-3
ATSRSIAGGGATDTQY
>TRBV10-3|TRBJ1-5
AISSTGRDQPQH
>TRBV9|TRBJ2-2
ASSRDINLDTGELF
>TRBV5-1|TRBJ1-4
ASSPGVVGGVEKLF
>TRBV5-1|TRBJ2-7
ASRGGSYEQY
>TRBV11-1|TRBJ1-1
ASSLAEGLNTEAF
>TRBV15|TRBJ2-3
ATSRDISTDTQY
>TRBV5-8|TRBJ2-7
ASSSRGQGAYEQY
>TRBV14|TRBJ2-7
ASSLGTGSVQY
>TRBV4-2|TRBJ1-1
ASGFTSSEAF
>TRBV11-2|TRBJ2-2
ASSSTGWGTGELF
>TRBV9|TRBJ1-2
ASSDPLGTFYGYT
>TRBV6-1|TRBJ2-5
ASREQTGWGETQY
>TRBV4-2|TRBJ1-5
ASSQETGGGSNQPQH
>TRBV10-3|TRBJ2-1
AIRRQGATEQF
>TRBV20-1|TRBJ2-7
SAPHMDEQY
>TRBV28|TRBJ1-6
ASSVPGQADNSPLH